This T cell receptor beta chain was found in a study of beta chain features in type 1 diabetes. Study-level information: No patient-donor differences in age, gender, total cells or subset yield. Study-level findings and limits: Whether TCRB rearrangement is influenced by HLA type was left unresolved in this analysis. Moderate yet significant TCRB CDR3 shortening was seen in Type 1 diabetes patients in all four CD4+ subsets.

The CDR3 loop spans 14 amino acids. V trimming: 2 bases; J trimming: 5 bases; junction bases outside the gene matches: 1. Germline V gives CDR1 SGDLS, CDR2 YYNGEE. Cell sorting via CD45RO/CCR7/CD25/CD127/CD95/CD27 was performed to obtain CD4+ naive, central memory, regulatory and stem cell-like memory cells. This clone has a handful of counts. Its antigen is as yet unknown. Sequencing targeted expressed TCRB transcripts, as all isolated RNA had been reverse transcribed. Clones were sequenced by immunoSEQ multiplex PCR, and TCRdb holds only the in-frame ones, with some missing. The sample carries more than 200,000 clones, 16% recorded once.

The chain joins TRBV9 to TRBJ2-5; 12 bases fit TRBD2. The clonotype originates from a man younger than 45 with type 1 diabetes. The sample comprised naive CD4+ T cells from blood. The CDR3 here is CASSVGTSGETQYF. Written as DNA, the CDR3 is TGTGCCAGCAGCGTCGGGACTAGCGGGGAGACCCAGTACTTC.